This record concerns one TCR beta chain sequence. The sample is drawn from a study of control samples from healthy donors and cancer patients. This CDR3 comprises 13 residues. Germline V gene lookup returns CDR1 LGHDT and CDR2 YNNKEL (reference sequence). Between the trimmed V and J ends, which lost 4 bases and 10 bases, there was a span of 13 bases. Generated by immunoSEQ multiplex PCR, the TCRdb table keeps only in-frame clones and is missing some. Of about 100,000 clones detected, about 88% appear once; the ten largest clones hold 15% to 20%. Material for sequencing was blood. The sequence came from a woman aged 45-60 years in good health. This chain joins TRBV3-1 (or the pseudogene TRBV3-2) and TRBJ1-4, with D perhaps matching TRBD1 (6 bases). The CDR3 DNA follows: TGTGCCAGCAGCCCTAGACAGGAGGGAAAACTGTTTTTT. Translation gives CASSPRQEGKLFF.